Detailed here is one T cell receptor beta chain. At least ten counts were recorded for this clonotype. This receptor's antigen is unknown. No base-level quality is on record; no much larger clone is a single base apart. The sample comes from a study of patients and donors after allogeneic stem cell transplantation (dated by TCRdb to the early 2020s). The protocol used for the library was RT-PCR. Sequencing took place on a NextSeq 550. TCRdb cleaned the public reads at Q25 with fastp, built clones with MiXCR and kept in-frame beta chains. Identical CDR3 proteins give one entry, which carries the most common genes and DNA. A total of tens of thousands of distinct CDR3 sequences appear in this sample, approximately 5% of them only once. 2.6% of the sample is taken by the ten largest. The CDR3 covers 14 residues, taking in both the cysteine and the phenylalanine. Just CDR3 DNA is preserved here, 42 bases in frame from base 1. The germline V gene provides CDR1 MNHNS and CDR2 SASEGT. Trimming costs V 7 bases and J 4 bases, and their ends lie 16 bases apart.

The clonotype comes from a human donor who was either an allogeneic HSCT recipient or a stem cell or donor lymphocyte infusion donor (not recorded which). It is not recorded whose cells these are; they may come from a transplant donor. Sequencing was done on a sample of blood, either unsorted or a sorted T cell fraction (not recorded which). The rearranged segments are TRBV6-1 and TRBJ1-1; perhaps TRBD1 is the D gene, with 6 bases matching. The DNA sequence follows: TGTGCCAGCAAGACGAGGGGGGATGTCACTGAAGCTTTCTTT. The encoded protein is CASKTRGDVTEAFF.